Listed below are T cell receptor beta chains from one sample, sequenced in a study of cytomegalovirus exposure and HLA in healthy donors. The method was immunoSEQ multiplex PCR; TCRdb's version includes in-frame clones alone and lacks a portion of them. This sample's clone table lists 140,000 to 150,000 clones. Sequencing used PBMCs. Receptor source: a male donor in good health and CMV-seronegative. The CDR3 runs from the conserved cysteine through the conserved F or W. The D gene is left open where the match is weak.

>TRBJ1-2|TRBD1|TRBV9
TGTGCCAGCAGCGGTCAAGACAGGGAGGATGGCTACACCTTC
CASSGQDREDGYTF
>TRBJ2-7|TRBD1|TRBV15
TGTGCCACCAGCAGAGGGGACAGGGACTACGAGCAGTACTTC
CATSRGDRDYEQYF
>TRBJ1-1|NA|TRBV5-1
TGCGCCAGCAGCTCCTTGACAGGATTCAACACTGAAGCTTTCTTT
CASSSLTGFNTEAFF
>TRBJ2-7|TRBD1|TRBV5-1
TGCGCCAGCAGCCAGGGACAGGGAGAACCTCTCTACGAGCAGTACTTC
CASSQGQGEPLYEQYF
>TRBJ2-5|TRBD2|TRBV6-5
TGTGCCAGCAGTTACTCGGTAGCGGGGGGGCCCGAGACCCAGTACTTC
CASSYSVAGGPETQYF
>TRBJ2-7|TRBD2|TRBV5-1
TGCGCCAGCAGCTACTCTAGCGGGATCTCCTACGAGCAGTACTTC
CASSYSSGISYEQYF
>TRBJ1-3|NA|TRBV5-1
TGCGCCAGCAGCTTGGGAGGCGTCCCTTCTGGAAACACCATATATTTT
CASSLGGVPSGNTIYF
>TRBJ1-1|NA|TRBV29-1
TGCAGCGTTGAGCCCGGCAGTGCGGACACTGAAGCTTTCTTT
CSVEPGSADTEAFF
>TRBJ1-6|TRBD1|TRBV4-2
TGTGCCAGCAGCCAGGCCACAGGGGCGAATTCACCCCTCCACTTT
CASSQATGANSPLHF
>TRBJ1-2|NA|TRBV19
TGTGCCAGTTCCCGGGACACCTTACCTCAAGGAGGCTACACCTTC
CASSRDTLPQGGYTF
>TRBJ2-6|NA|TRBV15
TGTGCCACCAGCAGAGGGCCCTCTGGGGCCAACGTCCTGACTTTC
CATSRGPSGANVLTF
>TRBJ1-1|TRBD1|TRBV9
TGTGCCAGCAGCCTGGACTACAGGGGGAACACTGAAGCTTTCTTT
CASSLDYRGNTEAFF
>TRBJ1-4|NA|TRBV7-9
TGTGCCAGCAGCTTAGCAGCCGCAGGGCCTAATGAAAAACTGTTTTTT
CASSLAAAGPNEKLFF
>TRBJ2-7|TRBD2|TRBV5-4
TGTGCCAGTACTAGCGGGGACGTATACGAGCAGTACTTC
CASTSGDVYEQYF
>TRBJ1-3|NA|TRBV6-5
TGTGCCAGCGGGGAGACGAGCTCTGGAAACACCATATATTTT
CASGETSSGNTIYF
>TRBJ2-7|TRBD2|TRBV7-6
TGTGCCAGCAGCCCCCGGTCTAGCGGGGGTTTCGGCGAGCAGTACTTC
CASSPRSSGGFGEQYF
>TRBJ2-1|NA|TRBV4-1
TGCGCCAGCAGCCAAGGCTCTGGGGACTCCGCAGTCTTC
CASSQGSGDSAVF
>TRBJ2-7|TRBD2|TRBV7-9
TGTGCCAGCAGCTTAGCTAGCGGGCAGACCTACGAGCAGTACTTC
CASSLASGQTYEQYF
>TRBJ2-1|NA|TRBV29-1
TGCAGCGTGGCAGTTGGAGACTCCTACAATGAGCAGTTCTTC
CSVAVGDSYNEQFF
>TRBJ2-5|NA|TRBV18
TGTGCCAGCTCACCACTAAGCCAGGTCCGAGAGACCCAGTACTTC
CASSPLSQVRETQYF
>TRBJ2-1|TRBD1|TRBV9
TGTGCCAGCAGCGAGACAGGGAATAGGTACAATGAGCAGTTCTTC
CASSETGNRYNEQFF
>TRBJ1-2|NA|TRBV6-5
TGTGCCAGCAGTTACGTTAGGGGTCTCTATGGCTACACCTTC
CASSYVRGLYGYTF
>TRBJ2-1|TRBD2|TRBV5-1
TGCGCCAGCAGCTCAGGACTAGCGGTCCTTGTTCGATGGAATGAGCAGTTCTTC
CASSSGLAVLVRWNEQFF
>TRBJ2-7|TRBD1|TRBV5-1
TGCGCCAGCAGCTTGGTCGGGACAGCAAATTCCTACGAGCAGTACTTC
CASSLVGTANSYEQYF
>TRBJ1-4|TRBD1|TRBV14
TGTGCCAGCAGCCAAGGGCCCCCACTGGCAACAGGGGGCGAACTGTTTTTT
CASSQGPPLATGGELFF
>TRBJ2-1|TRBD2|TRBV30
TGTGCCTGGGCCGAGACTAGCTCTGATTACAATGAGCAGTTCTTC
CAWAETSSDYNEQFF
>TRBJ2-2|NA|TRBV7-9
TGTGCCAGCAGCCGCGCGGGCGGACCCACCGGGGAGCTGTTTTTT
CASSRAGGPTGELFF
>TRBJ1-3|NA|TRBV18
TGTGCCAGCTCACCACGTCACGGGGGAGCCTCTGGAAACACCATATATTTT
CASSPRHGGASGNTIYF
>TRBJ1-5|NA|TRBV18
TGTGCCAGCTCAGGGGGCAGTCAGCCCCAGCATTTT
CASSGGSQPQHF
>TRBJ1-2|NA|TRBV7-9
TGTGCCAGCAGCTTAGGCCAGGGTCGTGGCTACACCTTC
CASSLGQGRGYTF
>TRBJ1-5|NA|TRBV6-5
TGTGCCAGCAGTCCGCCGGGTCAAAGCAATCAGCCCCAGCATTTT
CASSPPGQSNQPQHF
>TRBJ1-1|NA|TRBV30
TGTGCCTGGAGTGTGAGAGTCGAAGCTTTCTTT
CAWSVRVEAFF
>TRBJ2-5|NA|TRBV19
TGTGCCAGTACAAGCAGGGACCAAGAGACCCAGTACTTC
CASTSRDQETQYF
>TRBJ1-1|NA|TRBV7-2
TGTGCCAGCAGCTTTGTGAGGGAGACTGAAGCTTTCTTT
CASSFVRETEAFF
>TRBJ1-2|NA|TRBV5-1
TGCGCCAGCAGCTTGGATGTCAGGGCATCTCACTATGGCTACACCTTC
CASSLDVRASHYGYTF
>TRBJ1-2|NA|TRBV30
TGTGCCTGGAGGGCCGGGGATGGCTACACCTTC
CAWRAGDGYTF
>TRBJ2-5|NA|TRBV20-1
TGCAGTGCTAGACAGCAAGAGACCCAGTACTTC
CSARQQETQYF
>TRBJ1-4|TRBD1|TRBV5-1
TGCGCCAGCAGACCGGGACAGGGGAACGGGGCTAATGAAAAACTGTTTTTT
CASRPGQGNGANEKLFF
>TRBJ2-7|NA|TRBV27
TGTGCCAGCAGTCTCCAGGGCGGTTTCTACGAGCAGTACTTC
CASSLQGGFYEQYF
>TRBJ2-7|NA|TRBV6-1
TGTGCCAGCGCCTTCACGGACGAGCAGTACTTC
CASAFTDEQYF
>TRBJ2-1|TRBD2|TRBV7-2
TGTGCCAGCAGCTTAGGGCGGGGGGGCCGTGAGCAGTTCTTC
CASSLGRGGREQFF
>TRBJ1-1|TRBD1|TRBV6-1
TGTGCCAGCAGCGGAATACGACAGGGGGAAGCTTTCTTT
CASSGIRQGEAFF
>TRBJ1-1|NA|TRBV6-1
TGTGCCAGCAGGCTGGGGGGGGAGGGTAGCACTGAAGCTTTCTTT
CASRLGGEGSTEAFF
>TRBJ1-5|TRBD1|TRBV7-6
TGTGCCAGCAGCCCACAGGGGGCCCATCAGCCCCAGCATTTT
CASSPQGAHQPQHF
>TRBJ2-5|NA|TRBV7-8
TGTGCCAGCACCCGGCGGGTGAAGACCCAGTACTTC
CASTRRVKTQYF
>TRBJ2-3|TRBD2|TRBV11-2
TGTGCCAGCAGCTTAGCCCTAGCGGGAGGGACCACAGATACGCAGTATTTT
CASSLALAGGTTDTQYF
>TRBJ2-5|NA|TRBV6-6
TGTGCCAGCAGTTCAAGGACTCTTATACAAGAGACCCAGTACTTC
CASSSRTLIQETQYF
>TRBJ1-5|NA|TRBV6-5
TGTGCCAGCAGTTTACAGGGTGGCAATCAGCCCCAGCATTTT
CASSLQGGNQPQHF
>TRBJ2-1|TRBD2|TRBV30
TGTGCCTGGACCCTGCGAGCGGGGGGTCGCGTCAATGAGCAGTTCTTC
CAWTLRAGGRVNEQFF
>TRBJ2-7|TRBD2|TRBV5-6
TGTGCCAGCAGCTTACTAGCGGGTTCTTCCTACGAGCAGTACTTC
CASSLLAGSSYEQYF